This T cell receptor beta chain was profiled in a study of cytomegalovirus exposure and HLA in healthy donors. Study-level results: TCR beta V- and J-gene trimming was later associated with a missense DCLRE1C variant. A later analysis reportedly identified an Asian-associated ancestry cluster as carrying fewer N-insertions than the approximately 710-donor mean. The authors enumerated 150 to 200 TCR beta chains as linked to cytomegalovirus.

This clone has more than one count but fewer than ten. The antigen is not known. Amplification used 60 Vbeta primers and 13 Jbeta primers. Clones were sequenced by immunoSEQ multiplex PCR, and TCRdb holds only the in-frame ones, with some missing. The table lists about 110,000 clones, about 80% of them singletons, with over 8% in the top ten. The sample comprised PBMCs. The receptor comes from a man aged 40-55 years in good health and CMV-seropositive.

CDR3 sequence reads: CASSPGTSGGSTDTQYF. The CDR3, as DNA: TGTGCCAGCAGCCCCGGGACTAGCGGGGGAAGCACAGATACGCAGTATTTT. This chain joins TRBV9 and TRBJ2-3; 14 bases line up with TRBD2. The germline CDR1 and CDR2 sequences are SGDLS and YYNGEE. The CDR3 length is 17 residues. J lost 0 bases, V lost 4 bases, and 4 bases had no gene match. Drawing the rest from reference TRBV9 and TRBJ2-3, the complete variable domain is DSGVTQTPKHLITATGQRVTLRCSPRSGDLSVYWYQQSLDQGLQFLIQYYNGEERAKGNILERFSAQQFPDLHSELNLSSLELGDSALYFCASSPGTSGGSTDTQYFGPGTRLTVL.